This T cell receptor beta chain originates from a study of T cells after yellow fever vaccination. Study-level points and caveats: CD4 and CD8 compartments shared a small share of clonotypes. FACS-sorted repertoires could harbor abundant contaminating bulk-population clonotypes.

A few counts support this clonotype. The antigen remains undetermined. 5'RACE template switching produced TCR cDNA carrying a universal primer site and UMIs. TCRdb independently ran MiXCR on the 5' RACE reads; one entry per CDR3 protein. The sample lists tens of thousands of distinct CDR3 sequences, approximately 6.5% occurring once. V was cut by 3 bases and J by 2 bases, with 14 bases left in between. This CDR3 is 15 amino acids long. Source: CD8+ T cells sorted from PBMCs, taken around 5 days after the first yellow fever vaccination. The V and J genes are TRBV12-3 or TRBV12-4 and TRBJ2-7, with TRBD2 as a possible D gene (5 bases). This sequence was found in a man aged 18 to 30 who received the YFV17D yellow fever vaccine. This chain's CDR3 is CASSLAPEGTYEQYF. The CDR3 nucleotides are TGTGCCAGCAGTTTGGCCCCAGAGGGAACCTACGAGCAGTACTTC.